These 31 T cell receptor beta chains were sequenced from one sample in a study of Graves' ophthalmopathy and Graves' hyperthyroidism. RNA transcripts served as template for amplifying TCR beta CDR3 sequences. HTBI-primed first-round RT-PCR preceded second-round multiplex PCR. TCRdb re-called the multiplex PCR reads with MiXCR, one entry per CDR3 protein. Altogether about 220,000 distinct CDR3 sequences are present, under 25% being singletons, with the ten largest covering roughly 42%. The sequenced sample consisted of peripheral blood. The receptors come from a woman aged 45-60 years with Graves' ophthalmopathy.

V gene TRBV27 combines with J gene TRBJ1-1, with TRBD1 matching 10 bases. The trim removed 5 bases at V and 10 bases at J, leaving 10 bases unmatched. CDR3 length equals 14 residues. Germline lookup yields CDR1 MNHEY and CDR2 SMNVEV (reference sequence). In nucleotides, the CDR3 is TGTGCCAGCAGTCGGGACAGGGGTGGCACCGGAGCTTTCTTT. Translated: CASSRDRGGTGAFF.

This clonotype was counted a single time. V usage is TRBV6-2 or TRBV6-3 and J usage is TRBJ2-7, with TRBD1 as a possible D gene (6 bases). Germline values: CDR1 MNHEY, CDR2 SVGEGT. This CDR3 is built from 15 residues. Trimming cost V 5 bases and J 1 base, with 15 bases left between them. The CDR3 spells CASSREGQPSYEQYF. CDR3 coding DNA: TGTGCCAGCAGTAGAGAAGGACAGCCTTCCTACGAGCAGTACTTC.

The CDR3 loop is CASSQDLAGAAREQYF. The CDR3 nucleotides read TGTGCCAGCAGCCAAGATCTTGCGGGAGCGGCCCGTGAGCAGTACTTC. The chain is built from TRBV4-2 and TRBJ2-7; 7 bases are shared with TRBD2. The trim removed 0 bases at V and 7 bases at J, leaving 12 bases unmatched. This CDR3 has 16 residues. CDR1 is LGHNA, CDR2 YNFKEQ, per germline.

The chain has TRBV15 and TRBJ1-2; TRBD1 agrees at 11 bases. Germline V gene lookup returns CDR1 LNHNV and CDR2 YYDKDF (reference sequence). The CDR3 has 15 amino acids. The J segment lost 4 bases and the V segment lost 1 base, leaving 2 bases of the junction unmatched. The chain's CDR3 is CATSRGDRGGYGYTF. CDR3 in DNA: TGTGCCACCAGCAGAGGGGACAGGGGGGGCTATGGCTACACCTTC.

The chain recombines TRBV28 with TRBJ2-2, with D perhaps TRBD2 (5 bases). V lost 3 bases and J lost 3, with 8 bases in between. From germline, CDR1 is MDHEN and CDR2 SYDVKM. This CDR3 comprises 14 residues. As DNA, the CDR3 is TGTGCCAGCAGTTTCATCGGGGACACCGGGGAGCTGTTTTTT. Protein sequence: CASSFIGDTGELFF.

The chain is built from TRBV20-1 and TRBJ1-1; weak D call: TRBD1 (5 bases). The germline CDR1 and CDR2 sequences are DFQATT and SNEGSKA (reference sequence). V lost 1 base, J lost 5 bases, and 14 bases lay in between. This CDR3 has 14 amino acids. This CDR3 is CSARGGGDLTEAFF. CDR3 DNA sequence: TGCAGTGCTAGAGGGGGAGGGGATTTGACTGAAGCTTTCTTT.

The sample holds many counts of this clonotype. CDR3 DNA: TGTGCCACCGGGAGGGTAGGGAAAGACTCACCCCTCCACTTT. This translates into CATGRVGKDSPLHF. V is TRBV10-3 and J is TRBJ1-6; the D is unclear. Looked up from germline, CDR1 is ENHRY and CDR2 is SYGVKD. The CDR3 covers 14 residues. The germline V and J ends were trimmed by 10 bases and 10 bases, with 20 bases remaining between them.

This clonotype occurred many times. The CDR3 protein is CASSDMAGGREQYF. The CDR3 DNA sequence: TGTGCCAGCAGTGATATGGCGGGAGGGCGCGAGCAGTACTTC. The rearrangement joins TRBV2 to TRBJ2-7, with 9 bases aligning to TRBD2. The CDR3 sequence is 14 residues long. From germline, CDR1 is SNHLY and CDR2 FYNNEI. Losses at the gene ends were 3 bases for V and 6 bases for J; bases not matched to a gene: 6.

This clonotype was seen ten or more times. V usage is TRBV5-1 and J usage is TRBJ1-1, with a weak D call TRBD1 (6 bases). V was pared by 7 bases and J by 0 bases, with 13 bases between. This CDR3 comprises 14 residues. Germline CDR1 reads SGHRS; CDR2 reads YFSETQ. The CDR3 sequence is CASLSGDMNTEAFF. The CDR3 region has the DNA TGCGCCAGCTTATCAGGGGACATGAACACTGAAGCTTTCTTT. The whole variable domain, filled in from reference TRBV5-1 and TRBJ1-1, reads KAGVTQTPRYLIKTRGQQVTLSCSPISGHRSVSWYQQTPGQGLQFLFEYFSETQRNKGNFPGRFSGRQFSNSRSEMNVSTLELGDSALYLCASLSGDMNTEAFFGQGTRLTVV.

This clonotype was counted many times. The chain links TRBV20-1 to TRBJ2-7; TRBD2 agrees at 8 bases. Germline CDR1 reads DFQATT; CDR2 reads SNEGSKA (reference sequence). The CDR3 runs to 14 residues. Trimming removed 5 bases from V and 7 bases from J; junction bases left unmatched: 13. The CDR3 spells CSAWAVSGRGEQYF. CDR3 nucleotides: TGCAGTGCTTGGGCCGTCAGCGGGAGAGGTGAGCAGTACTTC.

In this sample, this clonotype turned up many times. The V gene is TRBV19, the J gene TRBJ1-5, with D hard to call. Trimming shortened V by 1 base and J by 2 bases, and 9 bases separated the two germline ends. The V gene's germline CDR1 is LNHDA and CDR2 SQIVND (reference sequence). This CDR3 spans 15 amino acids. The CDR3: CASSIAGEGNQPQHF. The CDR3 nucleotides are TGTGCCAGTAGTATAGCTGGGGAGGGCAATCAGCCCCAGCATTTT.

Ten or more counts support this clonotype. This rearrangement joins TRBV27 to TRBJ2-7; TRBD2 matches 11 bases. The J segment lost 0 bases and the V segment lost 6 bases, leaving 1 base of the junction unmatched. Germline V gives CDR1 MNHEY, CDR2 SMNVEV (reference sequence). This CDR3 spans 14 amino acids. The CDR3 loop is CASRLAGVSYEQYF. The CDR3 coding sequence is TGTGCCAGCAGACTAGCGGGGGTCTCCTACGAGCAGTACTTC.

The chain has TRBV6-1 and TRBJ1-6; D unclear. CDR1 and CDR2 (germline): MNHNS, SASEGT. The V gene lost 6 bases and the J gene lost 9 bases, with 6 bases spanning the gap. The CDR3 runs 11 residues. The CDR3 DNA is TGTGCCAGCAGAACAAGTTCACCCCTCCACTTT. This codes for CASRTSSPLHF.

This clonotype was detected a few times. The chain couples TRBV3-1 to TRBJ1-2, with D perhaps matching TRBD1 (6 bases). The CDR3 consists of 13 residues. Germline CDR1 LGHDT, CDR2 YNNKEL (reference sequence). V was pared by 7 bases and J by 7 bases, with 16 bases between. The CDR3 is CASNLQGTSGYTF. CDR3 nucleotides: TGTGCCAGCAATTTACAGGGTACTAGTGGCTACACCTTC.

This clonotype was seen a handful of times. This chain uses TRBV3-1 with TRBJ2-7; D is unclear. Germline V gene sequence: CDR1 LGHDT, CDR2 YNNKEL (reference sequence). The germline V and J ends were trimmed by 1 base and 4 bases, with 8 bases remaining between them. CDR3 length: 13 amino acids. CDR3 loop: CASSQGAKYEQYF. Written as DNA, the CDR3 is TGTGCCAGCAGCCAAGGCGCTAAATACGAGCAGTACTTC.

This clonotype appeared a few times. The chain employs TRBV3-1 and TRBJ1-1, with 7 bases matching TRBD1. The CDR3 is made up of 15 amino acids. CDR1 and CDR2 (germline): LGHDT, YNNKEL (reference sequence). The J segment lost 10 bases and the V segment lost 4 bases, leaving 15 bases of the junction unmatched. Here the CDR3 reads CASSRTDRERVGAFF. The CDR3 nucleotides are TGTGCCAGCAGCCGAACAGACAGGGAGCGCGTTGGAGCTTTCTTT. The variable domain in full, with the rest retrieved from reference TRBV3-1 and TRBJ1-1, is DTAVSQTPKYLVTQMGNDKSIKCEQNLGHDTMYWYKQDSKKFLKIMFSYNNKELIINETVPNRFSPKSPDKAHLNLHINSLELGDSAVYFCASSRTDRERVGAFFGQGTRLTVV.

This clonotype was detected many times. The chain uses TRBV4-1 and TRBJ2-4, with D perhaps matching TRBD2 (7 bases). The CDR3 length is 15 residues. Trimming pared 3 bases from V and 2 bases from J, leaving 11 bases between. The germline gives CDR1 MGHRA, CDR2 YSYEKL. CDR3 in DNA: TGCGCCAGCAGCCAGGCGGGGGCAACCAAAAACATTCAGTACTTC. Residues: CASSQAGATKNIQYF.

This clonotype has a handful of counts. The chain carries TRBV3-1 and TRBJ2-5; no clear D. This CDR3 comprises 13 residues. Trimming cost V 1 base and J 7 bases, with 10 bases left between them. Germline V CDR1 and CDR2: LGHDT, YNNKEL (reference sequence). The CDR3 DNA sequence: TGTGCCAGCAGCCAAGGGAATCTCGGGACCCAGTACTTC. As protein: CASSQGNLGTQYF.

This chain uses TRBV6-5 with TRBJ2-5; tentative D call: TRBD1 (5 bases). Germline V gene lookup returns CDR1 MNHEY and CDR2 SVGAGI. V lost 4 bases to trimming and J lost 5 bases, with 17 bases between them. The CDR3 length is 15 residues. CDR3 protein: CASSLDAGFRETQYF. The CDR3 region has the DNA TGTGCCAGCAGTTTAGACGCAGGGTTTCGGGAGACCCAGTACTTC.

This clonotype was seen only a few times. This chain joins TRBV12-3 or TRBV12-4 and TRBJ1-6, with D possibly TRBD1 on 6 matching bases. The CDR3 runs 14 residues. V lost 3 bases and J 8 bases, leaving 11 bases between the germline ends. The CDR3 reads CASSFGGLDSPLHF. CDR3 DNA sequence: TGTGCCAGCAGTTTCGGGGGGCTTGATTCACCCCTCCACTTT.

This rearrangement joins TRBV24-1 to TRBJ1-1, with D uncertain. Germline V lookup: CDR1 KGHDR, CDR2 SFDVKD. The CDR3 length is 13 residues. V was shortened by 0 bases and J by 8 bases, with 9 bases between the two germline ends. The chain's CDR3 is CATSDLRPNEAFF. The CDR3 DNA sequence: TGTGCCACCAGTGATTTGAGGCCGAACGAAGCTTTCTTT.

The chain employs TRBV12-3 or TRBV12-4 and TRBJ2-5; 7 bases line up with TRBD2. The CDR3 consists of 17 residues. V trimming: 6 bases; J trimming: 3 bases; junction bases outside the gene matches: 16. The CDR3 is CASSQDPRRLAEETQYF. CDR3 sequence (DNA): TGTGCCAGCAGCCAGGACCCCCGACGGCTAGCGGAAGAGACCCAGTACTTC.

There are many counts of this clonotype. V is TRBV7-9 and J is TRBJ1-1; D ambiguous. Trimming left V 5 bases short and J 0 bases short, with 7 bases between. CDR3 length: 13 amino acids. Germline V CDR1 and CDR2: SEHNR, FQNEAQ (reference sequence). The CDR3 region has the DNA TGTGCCAGCAGCCGGCTGATGAACACTGAAGCTTTCTTT. Translated: CASSRLMNTEAFF.

This clonotype was seen at least ten times. J is TRBJ2-7 and V is TRBV28; D is unresolved. The CDR3 is 13 amino acids. From germline, CDR1 is MDHEN and CDR2 SYDVKM. V shed 8 bases and J shed 3 bases, with 14 bases lying between them. The CDR3 sequence is CASRDSGRYEQYF. CDR3 bases: TGTGCCAGCCGAGACTCTGGACGCTACGAGCAGTACTTC.

This clonotype was seen at least ten times. The chain links TRBV7-6 to TRBJ1-1; D might be TRBD1 (5 bases). Per the germline V gene, CDR1 is SGHVS and CDR2 is FNYEAQ. This CDR3 comprises 13 residues. V was trimmed by 5 bases and J by 1 base, leaving 8 bases between them. As DNA, the CDR3 is TGTGCCAGCAGCCCGGGGACGAACACTGAAGCTTTCTTT. Its protein is CASSPGTNTEAFF.

This clonotype was found many times. The gene calls are TRBV5-6 and TRBJ1-2; possibly TRBD1 for D (5 bases). The V gene's germline CDR1 is SGHDT and CDR2 YYEEEE. The ends were cut back, 3 bases at V and 8 bases at J, with 14 bases in the middle. The CDR3 totals 13 residues. CDR3 in amino acids: CASSSVWGSGYTF. The CDR3 DNA sequence: TGTGCCAGCAGCTCGGTCTGGGGCAGCGGCTACACCTTC.

Ten or more counts support this clonotype. V is TRBV6-5 and J is TRBJ2-7, with TRBD2 matching over 7 bases. The CDR3 runs to 14 residues. The trim removed 6 bases at V and 2 bases at J, leaving 7 bases unmatched. Germline assignment: CDR1 MNHEY and CDR2 SVGAGI. CDR3 residues: CASRYQAGPYEQYF. CDR3 nucleotides: TGTGCCAGCAGATATCAAGCGGGGCCCTACGAGCAGTACTTC.

This clonotype was seen ten or more times. V is TRBV5-1 and J is TRBJ2-5; unclear D gene. V lost 3 bases to trimming and J lost 3 bases, with 9 bases between them. Germline loops: CDR1 SGHRS, CDR2 YFSETQ. The CDR3 loop spans 13 amino acids. In DNA form, the CDR3 reads TGCGCCAGCAGCTCCCTAAGAGAAGAGACCCAGTACTTC. This translates into CASSSLREETQYF. Based on the CDR3 plus reference TRBV5-1 and TRBJ2-5, the full variable domain is KAGVTQTPRYLIKTRGQQVTLSCSPISGHRSVSWYQQTPGQGLQFLFEYFSETQRNKGNFPGRFSGRQFSNSRSEMNVSTLELGDSALYLCASSSLREETQYFGPGTRLLVL.

In its sample, this clonotype was seen many times. This chain uses TRBV2 with TRBJ2-4, with D perhaps TRBD2 (6 bases). Germline-derived CDR1 and CDR2 are SNHLY and FYNNEI. The V end lost 8 bases, the J end lost 5 bases, and 13 bases lay between the germline ends. CDR3 length: 13 amino acids. The CDR3 region is CASGGDWENIQYF. For the CDR3, the DNA is TGTGCCAGCGGAGGGGACTGGGAAAACATTCAGTACTTC.

The table lists this clonotype with many counts. The J gene is TRBJ2-5, the V gene TRBV10-3; TRBD1 matches at 9 bases. Germline V gene lookup returns CDR1 ENHRY and CDR2 SYGVKD. Trimming at V came to 6 bases and at J to 4 bases, leaving 6 bases not matched to a gene. This CDR3 contains 14 residues. CDR3 in amino acids: CAISLNRGPETQYF. The CDR3 bases are TGTGCCATCAGCCTAAACAGGGGGCCAGAGACCCAGTACTTC.

In its sample, this clonotype was seen many times. One end of the junction fails to match germline, which may point to a read error. V usage is TRBV11-2 and J usage is TRBJ1-3; TRBD1 matches 8 bases. The CDR3 covers 18 residues. CDR1 is SGHAT and CDR2 is FQNNGV in the germline V gene. CDR3: CASSVDWTGINSGNTIYF. For the CDR3, the DNA is TGTGCCAGCAGCGTAGACTGGACAGGGATTAACTCTGGAAACACCATATATTTT.